A selection of T cell receptor beta chains follows, all from one sample in a study of vaccination and CD4 T cells after COVID-19. These receptors' antigens are unknown. Via MiXCR, TCRdb re-called the PCR reads, giving one row per CDR3 protein. This table has about 11,000 distinct CDR3 sequences, approximately 49% appearing once. Sequencing was carried out using CD4+ T cells from blood, cultured in vitro. These receptors came from a human donor who had recovered from COVID-19. Both conserved end residues are part of each CDR3. A D gene is named only where the DNA matches it firmly. Not every row has a clone size; where given, it reads once, few, many or a size class.

>TRBJ1-6|.|.|TRBV20-1
TGCAGTGCTACGCAGGGAACGCTATTTTCACCCCTCCACTTT
CSATQGTLFSPLHF
>TRBJ2-3|.|.|TRBV24-1
TGTGCCACCAGTGATCAGGAGTATACGCAGTATTTT
CATSDQEYTQYF
>TRBJ1-6|.|.|TRBV11-2
TGTGCCAGCAGCTTAGAACAGAATAGGAATTCACCCCTCCACTTT
CASSLEQNRNSPLHF
>TRBJ1-3|TRBD1|few|TRBV7-2
TGTGCCAGCAGCTTAGAGGGGACAGCTCCTGGAAACACCATATATTTT
CASSLEGTAPGNTIYF
>TRBJ2-3|TRBD2|few|TRBV15
TGTGCCACCAGCAGAGACGGACTAGCGGGAGCAGATACGCAGTATTTT
CATSRDGLAGADTQYF
>TRBJ2-5|TRBD1|.|TRBV7-2
TGTGCCAGCAGCTTAGGGGGGACAGGTAACCAAGAGACCCAGTACTTC
CASSLGGTGNQETQYF
>TRBJ2-6|.|.|TRBV30
TGTGCCTGGAGATCGACTGGGGCCAACGTCCTGACTTTC
CAWRSTGANVLTF
>TRBJ1-1|.|.|TRBV6-2/TRBV6-3
TGTGCCAGCACCAAAGGGTCTGCGGGGCACACTGAAGCTTTCTTT
CASTKGSAGHTEAFF
>TRBJ2-5|TRBD2|.|TRBV7-9
TGTGCCAGCAGCTTAGGACTAGCGGGACAAGAGACCCAGTACTTC
CASSLGLAGQETQYF
>TRBJ1-1|.|few|TRBV27
TGTGCCAGCAGGACAAAATACAGGGAGTCCGCTGAAGCTTTCTTT
CASRTKYRESAEAFF
>TRBJ1-2|.|.|TRBV7-9
TGTGCCAGCAGCTTGTTAGACGTTGGGAACTATGGCTACACCTTC
CASSLLDVGNYGYTF
>TRBJ2-5|.|.|TRBV10-2
TGCGCCAGCAGTGAGGGCAGGAGGCAAGAGACCCAGTACTTC
CASSEGRRQETQYF
>TRBJ2-2|TRBD2|.|TRBV2
TGTGCCAGCACCCTAGTACTTAGCGGGAGGAACACCGGGGAGCTGTTTTTT
CASTLVLSGRNTGELFF
>TRBJ2-7|TRBD2|.|TRBV5-4
TGTGCCAGCAGCTTGGCCCCGGGGGGGTCCTACGAGCAGTACTTC
CASSLAPGGSYEQYF
>TRBJ1-2|.|.|TRBV2
TGTGCCAGCAGTGAAGCGCTTCCCCTAAACTATGGCTACACCTTC
CASSEALPLNYGYTF
>TRBJ2-6|.|.|TRBV7-2
TGTGCCAGCAGCTCCGACGGGGGGCTCCCTGGGGCCAACGTCCTGACTTTC
CASSSDGGLPGANVLTF
>TRBJ2-1|TRBD1|.|TRBV20-1
TGCAGTGCTAGGTCGGACAGGGGACGGGTCTATGAGCAGTTCTTC
CSARSDRGRVYEQFF